The T cell receptor (beta chain) described here comes from a study of T cells in Graves' hyperthyroidism and ophthalmopathy. Study background: Peripheral blood specimens were obtained at initial diagnosis, prior to any treatment. Findings of the study overall: Ophthalmopathy stood apart from stable hyperthyroidism in a 13 V-J model.

Turning to this clonotype: As yet, its antigen is unknown.

There were TCR beta CDR3 regions amplified from RNA transcripts. The TCR CDR3 was amplified in a first-round RT-PCR using the HTBI primer set. TCRdb recomputed calls from the multiplex PCR reads with MiXCR, one row per CDR3 protein. Among hundreds of thousands of distinct CDR3 sequences listed, approximately 36% were seen once. The germline V gene has CDR1 SGHVS and CDR2 FQNEAQ. V was cut by 4 bases and J by 9 bases, with 29 bases left in between. This CDR3 has 18 amino acids. Hyperthyroidism had been newly diagnosed in patients aged 18 to 65, and its duration was under 2 months. The diagnoses drew upon clinical symptoms, serum thyroxine and TRAb, thyroid ultrasound and orbital computed tomography.

What was sequenced was blood. The V gene is TRBV7-8, the J gene TRBJ2-3; D perhaps matches TRBD2 (6 bases). This receptor was taken from a woman aged 40-49 years with Graves' hyperthyroidism. The CDR3 loop reads CASSSPPWGGEYHATQYF. CDR3 bases: TGTGCCAGCAGCTCGCCCCCTTGGGGCGGGGAATATCACGCAACGCAGTATTTT.